This T cell receptor beta chain was sequenced for a study of T cells in Graves' hyperthyroidism and ophthalmopathy (dated by TCRdb to the late 2010s). At the level of the whole study: Peripheral blood samples were taken at initial diagnosis, before any treatment was given. To identify TCR V-J signatures that set the groups apart, the researchers used a discovery cohort of 100 patients, made up of some 41 with Graves' ophthalmopathy and some 55 with stable Graves' hyperthyroidism. Whether ophthalmopathy could be predicted prospectively was tested in an independent validation cohort made up of roughly 20 hyperthyroidism patients plus 17 patients who later progressed to ophthalmopathy. The approximately 90 discovery patients were divided at random into training and test sets in a 7:3 ratio. In addition, the study compared T-cell repertoires in thyroid tissue and in blood from roughly six Graves' hyperthyroidism patients. Following sampling, methimazole starting at 30 mg daily was given to hyperthyroidism patients, and high-dose intravenous methylprednisolone was given to ophthalmopathy patients. TCR Vbeta CDR3 sequencing of 120 to 150 peripheral blood samples (roughly 43 ophthalmopathy, under 80 hyperthyroidism and around 17 progressor patients) is reported in the paper.

Hyperthyroidism patients were newly diagnosed, with disease duration under 2 months, and aged 18 to 65 years. Patients with uncontrolled infections, other autoimmune diseases, pregnancy or lactation were excluded. Clinical symptoms, serum thyroxine and TRAb, thyroid ultrasound, and orbital computed tomography formed the basis for the diagnoses. Blood from progressor patients was drawn when they were first diagnosed with hyperthyroidism, before any ophthalmopathy symptoms appeared. PBMCs were isolated from about 9.2 ml of fresh peripheral blood by Ficoll-Paque density gradient centrifugation. Progressor patients were defined as those initially diagnosed with Graves' hyperthyroidism in whom ophthalmopathy developed during follow-up. Total RNA was extracted using Trizol reagent, and RNA quality was assessed on an Agilent 2100 Bioanalyzer. Worth noting for this clonotype: Its binding antigen is unknown. An end of the junction differs from the germline gene, which may be a read error.

The TCR beta CDR3 regions were amplified from RNA transcripts. The first round of RT-PCR for the TCR CDR3 was performed with the HTBI primer set and the Qiagen OneStep RT-PCR kit. A second multiplex PCR round built the libraries, followed by size selection and purification. The libraries were sequenced on an Illumina HiSeq2000 using paired-end 100 bp reads. In the source study's methods: SOAPnuke was used to process the raw data, removing reads that contained adapters or uncalled bases, had a mean Phred below 15, or lacked an exact match to the constant primer or identifier. COPE v1.2.5 was used to merge the high-quality paired reads, and each unique nucleotide sequence was defined as a clonotype. MiTCR v1.1 was used to align clonotypes to the IMGT TRBV, TRBD and TRBJ reference segments. The analysis included only V-J combinations with a frequency above 0.0001, which together covered over 98% of the repertoires. A TCS score was defined as the ratio between F50 (clonal expansion) and ExV (chaos), using BLOSUM62-based TCRdist between CDR3 peptides within each V-J. Welch's t-statistics and random forest reduced around 550 V-J features to 10 to 15, which were used in a naive Bayes classifier (R e1071). TCRdb passed the public sequencing reads through fastp at Q25 and MiXCR, retaining productive beta sequences. A single entry per CDR3 protein holds the most common genes and DNA from its merged rows. The V and J calls and clone size come from TCRdb's table, not from the authors' own analysis. The sample includes about 360,000 distinct CDR3 sequences, with approximately 14% observed a single time. Of the sample, 28% is held by the ten largest clones.

The paper as a whole reports these results and caveats: In validation, the model predicted progression to ophthalmopathy a median of 6.5 months before onset, with around 70% sensitivity and about 72% specificity. Most expanded thyroid clonotypes (frequency above 0.001) were also detected in blood, suggesting blood repertoires may reflect thyroid immune responses. A model built on a 13 V-J signature distinguished ophthalmopathy from stable hyperthyroidism, reaching about 89% sensitivity and under 84% specificity in cross-validation and 80%/75% in testing. No statistical method was used to fix the sample size in advance, and group allocation was not hidden from the investigators.

Sequences were obtained from blood. This clonotype originated in a woman younger than 30 with Graves' hyperthyroidism that later progressed to Graves' ophthalmopathy.

The sequence in DNA is TGCGCCAGCAGCCCTACCTGGACAGGATCCTCCTGCGAGCAGTACTTC. Translation gives CASSPTWTGSSCEQYF. Recombination linked TRBV5-1 to TRBJ2-7; TRBD1 aligns with 7 central bases. The germline V gene gives CDR1 as SGHRS and CDR2 as YFSETQ. The CDR3 sequence holds 16 residues, the cysteine and phenylalanine included. The retained sequence is limited to the CDR3, 48 bases, with the frame set at the first base.